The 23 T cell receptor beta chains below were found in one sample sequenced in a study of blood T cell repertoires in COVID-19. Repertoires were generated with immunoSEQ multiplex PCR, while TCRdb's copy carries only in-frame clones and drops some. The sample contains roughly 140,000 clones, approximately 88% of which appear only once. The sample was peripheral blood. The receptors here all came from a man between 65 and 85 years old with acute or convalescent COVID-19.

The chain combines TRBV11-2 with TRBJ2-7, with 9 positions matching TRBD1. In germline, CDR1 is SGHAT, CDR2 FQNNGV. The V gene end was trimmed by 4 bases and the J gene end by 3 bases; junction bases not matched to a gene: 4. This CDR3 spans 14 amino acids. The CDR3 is CASSYTGGNYEQYF. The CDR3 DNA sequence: TGTGCCAGCAGCTATACAGGGGGCAACTACGAGCAGTACTTC.

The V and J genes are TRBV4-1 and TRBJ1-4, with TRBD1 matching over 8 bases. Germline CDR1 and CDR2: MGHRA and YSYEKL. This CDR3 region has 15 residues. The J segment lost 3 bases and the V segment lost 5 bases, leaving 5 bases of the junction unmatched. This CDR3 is CASSVDRGPNEKLFF. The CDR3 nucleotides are TGCGCCAGCAGCGTAGACAGGGGTCCTAATGAAAAACTGTTTTTT.

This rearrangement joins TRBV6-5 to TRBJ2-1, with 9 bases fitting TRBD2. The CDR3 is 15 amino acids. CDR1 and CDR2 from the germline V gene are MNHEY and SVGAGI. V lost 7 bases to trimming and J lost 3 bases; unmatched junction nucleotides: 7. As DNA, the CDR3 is TGTGCCAGCACCCCGACTAGCGGTAACTACAATGAGCAGTTCTTC. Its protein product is CASTPTSGNYNEQFF.

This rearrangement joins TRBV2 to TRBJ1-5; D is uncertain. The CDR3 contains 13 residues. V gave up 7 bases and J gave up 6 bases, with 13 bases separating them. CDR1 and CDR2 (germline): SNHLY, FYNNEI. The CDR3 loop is CASNREESQPQHF. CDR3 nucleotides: TGTGCCAGCAACCGGGAGGAGAGTCAGCCCCAGCATTTT.

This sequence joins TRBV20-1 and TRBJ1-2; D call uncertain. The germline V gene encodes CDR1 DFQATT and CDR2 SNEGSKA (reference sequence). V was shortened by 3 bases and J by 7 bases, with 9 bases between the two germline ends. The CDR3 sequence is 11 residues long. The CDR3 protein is CSASNSSGYTF. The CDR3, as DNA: TGCAGTGCTAGTAACTCCTCTGGCTACACCTTC.

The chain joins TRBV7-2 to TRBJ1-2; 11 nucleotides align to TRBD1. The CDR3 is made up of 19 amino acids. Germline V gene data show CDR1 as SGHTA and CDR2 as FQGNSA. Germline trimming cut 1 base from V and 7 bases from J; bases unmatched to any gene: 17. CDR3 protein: CASSLGAPGTGGASVGYTF. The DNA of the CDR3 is TGTGCCAGCAGCTTAGGAGCACCCGGGACAGGGGGTGCCTCAGTTGGCTACACCTTC.

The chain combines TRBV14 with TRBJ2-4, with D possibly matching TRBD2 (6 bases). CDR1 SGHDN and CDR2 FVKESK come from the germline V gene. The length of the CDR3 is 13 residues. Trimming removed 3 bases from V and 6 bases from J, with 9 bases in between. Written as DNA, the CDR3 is TGTGCCAGCAGCCAGTTCGGGGGAAACATTCAGTACTTC. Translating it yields CASSQFGGNIQYF.

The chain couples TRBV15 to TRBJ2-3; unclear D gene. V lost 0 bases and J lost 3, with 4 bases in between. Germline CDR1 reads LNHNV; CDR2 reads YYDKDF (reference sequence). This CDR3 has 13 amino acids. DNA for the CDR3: TGTGCCACCAGCAGAGAAACTACAGATACGCAGTATTTT. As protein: CATSRETTDTQYF.

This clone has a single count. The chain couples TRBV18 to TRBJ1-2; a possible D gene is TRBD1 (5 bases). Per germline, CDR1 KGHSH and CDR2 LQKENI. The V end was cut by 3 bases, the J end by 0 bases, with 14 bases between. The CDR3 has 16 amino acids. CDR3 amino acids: CASSPSQEGSNYGYTF. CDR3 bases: TGTGCCAGCTCACCTTCCCAGGAGGGGTCTAACTATGGCTACACCTTC. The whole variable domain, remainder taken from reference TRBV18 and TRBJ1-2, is NAGVMQNPRHLVRRRGQEARLRCSPMKGHSHVYWYRQLPEEGLKFMVYLQKENIIDESGMPKERFSAEFPKEGPSILRIQQVVRGDSAAYFCASSPSQEGSNYGYTFGSGTRLTVV.

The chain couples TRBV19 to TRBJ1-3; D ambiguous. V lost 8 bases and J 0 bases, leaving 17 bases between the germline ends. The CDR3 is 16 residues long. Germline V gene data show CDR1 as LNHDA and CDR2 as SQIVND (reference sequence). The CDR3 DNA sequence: TGTGCCAGTCTGGGCCAGGCCTTAAACTCTGGAAACACCATATATTTT. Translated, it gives CASLGQALNSGNTIYF.

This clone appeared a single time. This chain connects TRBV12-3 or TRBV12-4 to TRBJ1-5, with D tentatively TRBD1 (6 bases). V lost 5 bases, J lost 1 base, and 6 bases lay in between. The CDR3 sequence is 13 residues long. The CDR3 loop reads CASSTGSNQPQHF. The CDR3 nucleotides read TGTGCCAGCAGTACAGGGAGCAATCAGCCCCAGCATTTT.

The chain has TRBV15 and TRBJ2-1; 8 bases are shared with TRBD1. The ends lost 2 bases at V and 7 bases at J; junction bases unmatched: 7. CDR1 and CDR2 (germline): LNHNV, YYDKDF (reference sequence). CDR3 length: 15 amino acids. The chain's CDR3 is CATSRMRQGRNEQFF. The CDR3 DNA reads TGTGCCACCAGCAGAATGAGACAGGGGAGAAATGAGCAGTTCTTC.

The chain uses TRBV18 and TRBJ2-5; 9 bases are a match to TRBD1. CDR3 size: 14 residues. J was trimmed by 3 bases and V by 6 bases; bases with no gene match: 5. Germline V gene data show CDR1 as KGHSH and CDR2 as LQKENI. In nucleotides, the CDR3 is TGTGCCAGCTCCGCCGGGACAGGGAAAGAGACCCAGTACTTC. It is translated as CASSAGTGKETQYF.

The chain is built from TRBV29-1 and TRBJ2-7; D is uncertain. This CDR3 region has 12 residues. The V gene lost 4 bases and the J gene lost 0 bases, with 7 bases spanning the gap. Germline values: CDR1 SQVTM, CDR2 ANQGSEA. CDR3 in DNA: TGCAGCGTTGTCTCTAGCTCCTACGAGCAGTACTTC. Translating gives CSVVSSSYEQYF.

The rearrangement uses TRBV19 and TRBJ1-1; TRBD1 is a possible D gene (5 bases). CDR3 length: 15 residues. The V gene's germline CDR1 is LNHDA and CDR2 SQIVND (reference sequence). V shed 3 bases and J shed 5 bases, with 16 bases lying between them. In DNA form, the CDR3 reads TGTGCCAGTAGTATGTTTGCAGGGTCTTTGACTGAAGCTTTCTTT. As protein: CASSMFAGSLTEAFF.

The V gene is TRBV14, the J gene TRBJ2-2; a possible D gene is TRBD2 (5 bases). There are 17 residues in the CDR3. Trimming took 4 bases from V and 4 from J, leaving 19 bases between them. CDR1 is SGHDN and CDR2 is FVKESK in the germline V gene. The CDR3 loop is CASSPTPGVGVTGELFF. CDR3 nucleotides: TGTGCCAGCAGCCCCACACCCGGCGTCGGGGTCACCGGGGAGCTGTTTTTT.

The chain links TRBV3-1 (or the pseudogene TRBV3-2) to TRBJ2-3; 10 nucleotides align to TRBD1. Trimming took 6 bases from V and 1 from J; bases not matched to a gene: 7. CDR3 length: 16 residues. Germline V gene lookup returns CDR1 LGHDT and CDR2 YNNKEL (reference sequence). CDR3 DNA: TGTGCCAGCAGGCAACAGACAGGGGGCGGCACAGATACGCAGTATTTT. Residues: CASRQQTGGGTDTQYF.

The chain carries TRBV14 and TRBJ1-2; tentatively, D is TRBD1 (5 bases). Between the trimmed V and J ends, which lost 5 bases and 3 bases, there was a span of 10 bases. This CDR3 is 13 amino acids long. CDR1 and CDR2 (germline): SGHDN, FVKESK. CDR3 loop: CASSEGADYGYTF. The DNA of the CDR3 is TGTGCCAGCAGCGAAGGGGCTGACTATGGCTACACCTTC.

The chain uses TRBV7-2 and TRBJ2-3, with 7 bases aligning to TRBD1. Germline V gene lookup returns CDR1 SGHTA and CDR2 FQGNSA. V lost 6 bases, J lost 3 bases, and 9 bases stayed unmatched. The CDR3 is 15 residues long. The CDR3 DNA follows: TGTGCCAGCAGTCCGACAGGGTCTGAAACAGATACGCAGTATTTT. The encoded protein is CASSPTGSETDTQYF.

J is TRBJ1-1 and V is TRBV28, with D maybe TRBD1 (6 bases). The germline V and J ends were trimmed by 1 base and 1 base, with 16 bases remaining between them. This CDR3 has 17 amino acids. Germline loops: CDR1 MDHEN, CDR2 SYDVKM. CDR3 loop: CASSLYSLGARNTEAFF. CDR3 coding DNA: TGTGCCAGCAGTTTATACTCACTGGGGGCAAGGAACACTGAAGCTTTCTTT.

This CDR3 is CASSAWRWNTEAFF. CDR3 bases: TGTGCCAGCAGCGCTTGGAGGTGGAACACTGAAGCTTTCTTT. V and J are TRBV5-6 and TRBJ1-1, with unresolved D. V gave up 4 bases and J gave up 1 base, with 11 bases separating them. Germline assignment: CDR1 SGHDT and CDR2 YYEEEE. The CDR3 has 14 amino acids.

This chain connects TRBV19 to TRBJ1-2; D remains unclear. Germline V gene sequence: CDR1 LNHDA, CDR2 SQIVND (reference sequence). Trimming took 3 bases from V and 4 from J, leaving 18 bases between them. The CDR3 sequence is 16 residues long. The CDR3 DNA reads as TGTGCCAGTAGTATTGGCCAGGCCATTCTCTTCTATGGCTACACCTTC. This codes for CASSIGQAILFYGYTF.

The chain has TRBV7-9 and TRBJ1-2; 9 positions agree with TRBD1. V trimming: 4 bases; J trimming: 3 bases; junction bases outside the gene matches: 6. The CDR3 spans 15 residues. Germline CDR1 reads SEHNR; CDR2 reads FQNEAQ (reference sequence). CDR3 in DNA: TGTGCCAGCAGCTCCGGGACAGGGCTATACTATGGCTACACCTTC. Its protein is CASSSGTGLYYGYTF.